There are many counts of the clone carrying this T cell receptor beta chain. The target antigen is unknown. TCRdb re-called the 5' RACE reads through MiXCR, storing one row per CDR3 protein. The sample lists 150,000 to 200,000 distinct CDR3 sequences; more than 9.5% were seen once. This entry is derived from a study of T cells after yellow fever vaccination. Study summary: The SMART-Seq v4 Ultra Low Input method served to prepare the low-cell-number fractions.

CDR1 and CDR2 (germline): SNHLY, FYNNEI. The CDR3 is 12 residues long. The V and J ends lost 3 bases and 5 bases respectively, with 7 bases between them. General study results and limits: The appearance of a small share of clonotypes in both CD4 and CD8 compartments was observed. Boosting was followed by the reappearance of most primary-vaccination clones (96% CD4, 85% to 90% CD8).

This receptor was obtained from a man aged 18 to 35 who received the YFV17D yellow fever vaccine. This sample comprised CD8+ T cells sorted from PBMCs, obtained 15 days after the yellow fever booster vaccination. The chain links TRBV2 to TRBJ1-2; TRBD1 might be the D (5 bases). The CDR3: CASSDREYGYTF. The CDR3 DNA follows: TGTGCCAGCAGTGACAGGGAATATGGCTACACCTTC.